These 8 T cell receptor beta chains were all obtained from the same sample, sequenced in a study of response to subunit inactivated influenza vaccine (dated by TCRdb to the late 2010s). The receptor library was made with RT-PCR. The sequencer was an Illumina HiSeq 2500. TCRdb's own reprocessing of the public reads used fastp at Q25 and MiXCR and kept productive beta chains. For every CDR3 protein sequence, its rows merge into one entry that carries the most common genes and DNA. Recorded for this sample are around 190,000 distinct CDR3 sequences; around 15% of them occurred a single time. The leading ten clones occupy about 28% of the sample. The specimen comprised CD8+ T cells sorted from PBMCs, sampled 4 to 6 days after vaccination. The receptors were sampled from a man aged 50-60 years who received an inactivated influenza vaccine. Donor details come from another sample of the same person, matched by shared clones.

This clonotype has just a few counts. The V call is TRBV20-1, the J call TRBJ2-4; TRBD2 matches at 10 bases. Germline loops: CDR1 DFQATT, CDR2 SNEGSKA (reference sequence). The CDR3 has 19 residues. The junction had 18 bases not matched to a gene; V was cut back by 6 bases and J by 1 base. In DNA form, the CDR3 reads TGCAGTGCATTCCCGGGACTAGCGAAGGACCCCCTCGCCAAAAACATTCAGTACTTC. It is translated as CSAFPGLAKDPLAKNIQYF.

The sample holds a few counts of this clonotype. This chain connects TRBV6-2 or TRBV6-3 to TRBJ2-7; 13 positions match TRBD2. This CDR3 has 16 residues. Germline CDR1 reads MNHEY; CDR2 reads SVGEGT. V dropped 3 bases and J dropped 7; count of bases not matched to a gene: 9. The CDR3 DNA sequence: TGTGCCAGCAGTTATCGACTAGCGGGAGGACTGCGGGAGCAGTACTTC. Protein: CASSYRLAGGLREQYF.

This clonotype was found a few times. The J gene is TRBJ2-3, the V gene TRBV2; 14 bases map to TRBD2. The CDR3 length is 16 residues. The germline gives CDR1 SNHLY, CDR2 FYNNEI. The trim removed 6 bases at V and 8 bases at J, leaving 10 bases unmatched. The CDR3 bases are TGTGCCAGCAGACCCGGGACTAGCGGGAGCAGGGGTACGCAGTATTTT. Amino acids: CASRPGTSGSRGTQYF. Variable domain in full (rest from reference TRBV2 and TRBJ2-3): EPEVTQTPSHQVTQMGQEVILRCVPISNHLYFYWYRQILGQKVEFLVSFYNNEISEKSEIFDDQFSVERPDGSNFTLKIRSTKLEDSAMYFCASRPGTSGSRGTQYFGPGTRLTVL.

This clonotype was seen only a few times. V gene TRBV4-1 combines with J gene TRBJ2-2; 7 bases align to TRBD1. Germline V gives CDR1 MGHRA, CDR2 YSYEKL. This CDR3 region has 16 residues. V was clipped by 4 bases and J by 4 bases; unmatched bases: 9. In DNA form, the CDR3 reads TGCGCCAGCAGCCCTAAGACAGGGACGGGCACCGGGGAGCTGTTTTTT. Encoded protein: CASSPKTGTGTGELFF.

This clonotype has a count of ten or more. This rearrangement joins TRBV19 to TRBJ2-7, with D unclear. Germline CDR1 is LNHDA and CDR2 is SQIVND (reference sequence). Trimming left V 3 bases short and J 2 bases short, with 11 bases between. This CDR3 comprises 14 residues. CDR3 coding DNA: TGTGCCAGTAGTATCGGGCAGCTACCCTACGAGCAGTACTTC. Its translation is CASSIGQLPYEQYF.

V and J are TRBV20-1 and TRBJ2-1; 14 positions agree with TRBD2. The CDR3 runs 18 residues. CDR1 and CDR2 from the germline V gene are DFQATT and SNEGSKA (reference sequence). Trimming cost V 0 bases and J 7 bases; bases outside gene matches: 11. The CDR3 coding sequence is TGCAGTGCTAGAGATTTGGGGACTAGCGGGGGTTTTGAGAATGAGCAGTTCTTC. Its translation: CSARDLGTSGGFENEQFF.

This clonotype occurred many times. The chain joins TRBV5-1 to TRBJ1-4; 7 nucleotides line up with TRBD1. CDR1 SGHRS and CDR2 YFSETQ come from the germline V gene. This CDR3 is built from 15 residues. The ends lost 0 bases at V and 7 bases at J; junction bases unmatched: 6. CDR3 nucleotide sequence: TGCGCCAGCAGCTTGGAGGGACAGCCCGTTGAAAAACTGTTTTTT. This gives the protein CASSLEGQPVEKLFF.

In its sample, this clonotype was seen a few times. V and J are TRBV4-1 and TRBJ1-1, with D unclear. Trimming took 0 bases from V and 1 from J, leaving 9 bases between them. Germline assignment: CDR1 MGHRA and CDR2 YSYEKL. CDR3 size: 15 residues. The CDR3 DNA reads TGCGCCAGCAGCCAAGATCCCGAGTGGAACACTGAAGCTTTCTTT. Protein product: CASSQDPEWNTEAFF.